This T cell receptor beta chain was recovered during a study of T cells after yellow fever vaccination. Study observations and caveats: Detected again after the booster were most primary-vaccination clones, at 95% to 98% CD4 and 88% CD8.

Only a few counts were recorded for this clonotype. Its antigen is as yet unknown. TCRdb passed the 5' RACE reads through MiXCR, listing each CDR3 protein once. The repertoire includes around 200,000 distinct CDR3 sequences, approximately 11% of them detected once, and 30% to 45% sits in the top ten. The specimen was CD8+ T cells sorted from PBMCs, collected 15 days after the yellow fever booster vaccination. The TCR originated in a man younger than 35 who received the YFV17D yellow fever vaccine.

This CDR3 is CASSQDRGTGNTIYF. CDR3 sequence (DNA): TGCGCCAGCAGCCAAGATCGAGGTACTGGAAACACCATATATTTT. The chain carries TRBV4-1 and TRBJ1-3; D call uncertain. CDR3 length equals 15 residues. The germline V and J ends were trimmed by 0 bases and 2 bases, with 8 bases remaining between them. Germline CDR1 and CDR2: MGHRA and YSYEKL.